The clone carrying this T cell receptor (beta chain) was recorded many times. Its antigen is not identified. The data were taken from a study of early T cells in non-severe SARS-CoV-2 infection. One entry per CDR3 protein, called by TCRdb with MiXCR from the 5' RACE reads. Of some 50,000 distinct CDR3 sequences in the sample, approximately 10% were seen once. The study, taken as a whole, reports: Missing private and CD4 specificities, VDJdb matching favored anti-spike CD8 responses.

CDR3 length: 15 amino acids. The trim removed 5 bases at V and 0 bases at J, leaving 7 bases unmatched. CDR1 SEHNR and CDR2 FQNEAQ come from the germline V gene (reference sequence). The sample was whole blood. V and J are TRBV7-9 and TRBJ2-7; 7 nucleotides line up with TRBD2. The clonotype comes from an adult who was a healthcare worker with PCR-confirmed SARS-CoV-2 infection or an uninfected control (not recorded which). For the CDR3, the DNA is TGTGCCAGCAGCGGACTAGGGGATAGCTCCTACGAGCAGTACTTC. It yields the protein CASSGLGDSSYEQYF.